This T cell receptor (beta chain) was obtained from a study of blood T cells in healthy people across ages. Caucasian, healthy and from Russia, the donors were aged between roughly 6 and 95. The germline gives CDR1 KGHDR, CDR2 SFDVKD. The V gene lost 3 bases and the J gene lost 14 bases, with 23 bases spanning the gap. CDR3 length: 15 amino acids. A sample-barcoded 5' primer and a J-beta primer mix were used in a second PCR of about 6 to 12 cycles. Via MiXCR, TCRdb re-called the 5' RACE reads, giving one row per CDR3 protein. The table has roughly 800,000 distinct CDR3 sequences, approximately 55% seen once.

Source material: blood. This chain uses TRBV24-1 with TRBJ2-3, with D tentatively TRBD1 (7 bases). The receptor was derived from a man older than 75 in good health. The CDR3: CATSDGGTDHRYAYF. Here the CDR3 DNA reads TGTGCCACCAGTGATGGAGGGACAGACCACAGATACGCGTATTTT.